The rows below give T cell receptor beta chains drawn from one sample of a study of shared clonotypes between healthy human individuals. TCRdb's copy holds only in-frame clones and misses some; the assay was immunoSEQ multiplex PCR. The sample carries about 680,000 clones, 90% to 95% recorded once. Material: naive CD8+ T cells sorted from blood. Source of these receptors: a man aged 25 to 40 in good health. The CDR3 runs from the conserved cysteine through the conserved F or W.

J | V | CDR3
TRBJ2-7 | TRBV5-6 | CASSRGQFYEQYF
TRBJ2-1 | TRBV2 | CASSELHNEQFF
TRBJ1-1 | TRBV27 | CASRAPNTEAFF
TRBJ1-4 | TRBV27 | CASSSRPSANEKLFF
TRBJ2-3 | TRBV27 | CASSLGVSTDTQYF
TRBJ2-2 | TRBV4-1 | CASSQGLADTGELFF
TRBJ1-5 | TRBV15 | CATSTDGGLNQPQHF
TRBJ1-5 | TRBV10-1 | CASSGGAVNQPQHF
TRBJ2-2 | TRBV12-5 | CASGPGRNTGELFF
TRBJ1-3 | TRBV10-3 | CAITGGYRDEAHTIYF
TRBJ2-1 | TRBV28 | CASSLALNEQFF
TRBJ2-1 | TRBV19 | CASTRDSYNEQFF
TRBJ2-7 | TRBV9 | CASSGGRDEQYF
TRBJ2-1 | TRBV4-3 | CASSQDGNALEQFF
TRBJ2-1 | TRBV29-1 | CSTIFGGYGNEQFF
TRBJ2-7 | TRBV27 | CASSFGGSSYEQYF
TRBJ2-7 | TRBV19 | CASSIDLTYEQYF
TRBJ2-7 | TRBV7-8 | CASSSRSSGGTYEQYF
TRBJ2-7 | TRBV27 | CATSPGGGTGIIEQYF
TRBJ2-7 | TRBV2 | CASTTPGQAAYEQYF
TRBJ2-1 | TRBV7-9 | CASRTPGTSSYNEQFF
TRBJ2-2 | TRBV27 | CASSLQGWFTGELFF
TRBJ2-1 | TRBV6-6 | CASSYGVAGVGEQFF
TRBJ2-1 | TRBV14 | CASSQVLAGGPPVNFLYNEQFF
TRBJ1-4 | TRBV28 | CAILSEEGLGEKLFF
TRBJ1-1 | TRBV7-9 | CASSLTVNTEAFF
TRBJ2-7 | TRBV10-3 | CAISPGGYEQYF
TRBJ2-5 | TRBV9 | CASSAGTDEETQYF
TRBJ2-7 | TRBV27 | CASSFLGPSYEQYF
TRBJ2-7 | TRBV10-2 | CATSLGPEQYF
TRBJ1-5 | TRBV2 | CASSEAAMTANQPQHF
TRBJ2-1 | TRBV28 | CASHGLAGGEQFF
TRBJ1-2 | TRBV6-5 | CASAGDQYSGYTF
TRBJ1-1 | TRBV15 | CATSRGVNTEAFF
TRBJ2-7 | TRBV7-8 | CASSLRLMRQGAYEQYF
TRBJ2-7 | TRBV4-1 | CASSDYSHGPTNEQYF
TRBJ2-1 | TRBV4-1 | CASTTIAGDNEQFF
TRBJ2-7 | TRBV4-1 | CASSRTTPHEQYF
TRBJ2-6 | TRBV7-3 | CASSFPRDGLASGANVLTF
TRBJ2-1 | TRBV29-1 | CSVRSLSYNEQFF
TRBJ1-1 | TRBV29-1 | CSVAGIGSSDTEAFF
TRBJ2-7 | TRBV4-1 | CASSQDWARGSMMGSYEQYF
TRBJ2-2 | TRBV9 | CASTSGSSGELFF
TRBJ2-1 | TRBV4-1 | CASSQDPLAGNYNEQFF
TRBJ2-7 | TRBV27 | CASSEKRETNEQYF
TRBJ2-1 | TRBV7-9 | CASSSGLAGGRSLYNEQFF
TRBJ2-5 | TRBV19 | CASSTGTGIEETQYF
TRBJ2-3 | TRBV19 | CASSHFGGSTDTQYF
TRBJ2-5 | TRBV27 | CASSFGTSGWETQYF
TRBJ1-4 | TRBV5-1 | CASSLGLGNNEKLFF
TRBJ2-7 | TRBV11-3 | CASSLGGSGALSYEQYF
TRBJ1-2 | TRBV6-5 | CASSTGSNDGYTF
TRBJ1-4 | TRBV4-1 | CASSPLSVTAEKLFF